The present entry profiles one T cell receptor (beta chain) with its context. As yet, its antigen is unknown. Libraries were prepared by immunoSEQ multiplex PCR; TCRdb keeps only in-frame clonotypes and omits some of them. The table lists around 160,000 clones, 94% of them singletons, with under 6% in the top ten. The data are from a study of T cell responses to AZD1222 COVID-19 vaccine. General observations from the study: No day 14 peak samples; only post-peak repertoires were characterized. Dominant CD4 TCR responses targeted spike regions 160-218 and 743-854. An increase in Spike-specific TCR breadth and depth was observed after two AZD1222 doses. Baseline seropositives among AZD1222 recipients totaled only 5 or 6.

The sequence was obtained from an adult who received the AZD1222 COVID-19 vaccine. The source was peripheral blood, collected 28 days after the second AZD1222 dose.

CDR3 protein: CASSYGGPSYEQYF. The CDR3 nucleotides are TGTGCCAGCAGTTACGGGGGGCCCTCCTACGAGCAGTACTTC. The chain links TRBV6-6 to TRBJ2-7, with D perhaps matching TRBD1 or TRBD2 (6 bases each). V was cut by 2 bases and J by 0 bases, with 8 bases left in between. The CDR3 contains 14 residues. Germline-derived CDR1 and CDR2 are MNHNY and SVGAGI (reference sequence).